This TCR beta chain is from a study of blood T cell repertoires in COVID-19. Study-wide context: Collection of acute and convalescent COVID-19 samples took place in the United States, Italy and Spain.

The CDR3 is made up of 12 amino acids. Germline assignment: CDR1 SQVTM and CDR2 ANQGSEA. Germline trimming cut 8 bases from V and 7 bases from J; bases unmatched to any gene: 6. In the authors' methods: Researchers report that nucleated cell counts were estimated from reference gene primer amplification. Produced via immunoSEQ multiplex PCR; TCRdb's table is partial and in-frame only. The V and J calls and the clone size are those of that table, but D and trimming were determined from the DNA. Among 90,000 to 120,000 clones listed, over 65% were seen once. Sequencing was done on a sample of peripheral blood. The receptor was derived from a man between 60 and 70 years old with acute or convalescent COVID-19. The gene calls are TRBV29-1 and TRBJ2-1; 9 bases line up with TRBD1. The CDR3 loop is CSRGDRVNEQFF. In nucleotides, the CDR3 is TGCAGCAGGGGGGACAGGGTTAATGAGCAGTTCTTC.